This T cell receptor beta chain stems from a study of T cell responses to AZD1222 COVID-19 vaccine (dated by TCRdb to the early 2020s). With respect to the entire study: TCR sequencing was performed for about 240 trial participants, of whom roughly 200 were given two doses of AZD1222 and around 25 were given two doses of MenACWY control vaccine. Trial participants were enrolled by age into subgroups of 18-55, 56-69 and 70-plus years, and around 150, 29 and 61 TCR-sequenced participants, respectively, were included in these subgroups. Results the study describes overall, beyond this receptor: No day 14 peak-response samples were available, so repertoires were characterized only after the peak T cell response. Participants were mostly white British and included more females than males, and it was suggested by the authors that clonal diversity may have been underestimated. Only five to seven AZD1222 recipients were SARS-CoV-2 seropositive at baseline, limiting conclusions about previously exposed vaccinees. The vaccine-associated CD4 TCRs covered the entire spike protein, and the dominant responses fell in regions 160-218 and 743-854. In the small 56-69-year group, the increase in depth fell short of significance, most likely because of low power. After two AZD1222 doses, spike-specific TCR breadth and depth were significantly higher than at day 0 and than in MenACWY recipients. Reportedly, close to half of the unique spike-specific TCRs recognized epitopes lying outside the regions that are mutated in the B.1.351 and B.1.1.7 variants.

The germline V gene (reference sequence) sets CDR1 to SGHNT and CDR2 to YYREEE. The CDR3 sequence holds 17 residues, the cysteine and phenylalanine included. CDR3 DNA only is kept here, 51 bases in frame from base 1. The junction carries 23 bases between V and J, which are trimmed by 4 bases and 9 bases respectively. The CDR3 regions of human TCRbeta chains were subjected to immunosequencing. In the authors' own workflow: TCRs in the repertoires were compared against a reference library of SARS-CoV-2-specific TCRs that had been generated with the MIRA antigen-specificity platform. Breadth meant the fraction of unique TCRs that were SARS-CoV-2-associated, whereas depth meant the fraction of total T cells that were SARS-CoV-2-associated. Using the MIRA data, each spike-specific TCR was mapped to the spike region that the TCR reacts to and placed in a CD4 or CD8 class. Log10-transformed breadth and depth values were compared by one-way ANOVA with Sidak's multiple comparisons tests. TCRdb provides this immuneACCESS table in a form limited to in-frame rearrangements. Some clones are lacking; in checked studies, under half of them reflect an unresolved V gene, and why the rest are absent is not known. V and J calls and clone size are those listed in that table; D and trimming were worked out from the DNA. The sample table contains about 81,000 clones; only one count was recorded for around 84% of them. Around 5.4% of the sample comes from the top ten.

The intended sense of this specimen's time point label: about 28 days (+/-7) after the second vaccine dose. Because spike-specific TCR depth and breadth did not differ between the two schedules, AZD1222 recipients who got a second dose at roughly 4 weeks were pooled with those who got a second dose at roughly 12 weeks. The vaccinee samples were drawn from two UK trials, COV001 and COV002, one of which was a single-blind randomized controlled phase 2/3 trial testing AZD1222 (ChAdOx1 nCoV-19) in healthy adults. Trial participant PBMC samples were collected at day 0 and day 28 after the second dose for TCRbeta chain sequencing. A single count supports this clone. Its antigen remains unidentified. Per-base qualities were not stored, and no clone one base away is much larger.

The TCR originated in an adult who received the AZD1222 COVID-19 vaccine. Source: peripheral blood, taken 28 days after the second AZD1222 dose. The chain employs TRBV5-4 and TRBJ1-6; the D gene is perhaps TRBD1, on 5 matching bases. The base sequence is TGTGCCAGCAGCGCCTATTCCCTGGGGGGACGAGGTTCACCCCTCCACTTT. Translation gives CASSAYSLGGRGSPLHF.